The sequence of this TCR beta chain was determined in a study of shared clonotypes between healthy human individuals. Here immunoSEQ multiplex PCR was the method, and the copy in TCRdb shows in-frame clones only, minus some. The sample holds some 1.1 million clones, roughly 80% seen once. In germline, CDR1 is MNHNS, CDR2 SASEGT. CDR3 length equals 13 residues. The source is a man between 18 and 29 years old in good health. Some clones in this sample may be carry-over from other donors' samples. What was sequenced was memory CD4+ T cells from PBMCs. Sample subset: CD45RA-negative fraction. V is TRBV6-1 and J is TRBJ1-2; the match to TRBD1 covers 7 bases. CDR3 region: CGTGETANYGYTF. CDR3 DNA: TGTGGAACAGGGGAGACTGCTAACTATGGCTACACCTTC.